This entry lists 12 T cell receptor beta chains sequenced from one sample in a study of Ad26.COV2.S vaccination and SARS-CoV-2 variants. Assay: immunoSEQ multiplex PCR; the TCRdb copy retains only in-frame clones and omits some. Here the sample spans around 320,000 clones, roughly 84% being singletons. Sample treatment: roughly 19 received Ad26.COV2.S at low or high dose, single or two shots; several received placebo; per-sample allocation not given. All samples were drawn on day 63, counting from the first vaccine or placebo injection. The source was peripheral blood, collected in a trial of Ad26.COV2.S vaccine versus placebo. The receptors stem from a person between 18 and 65 years old who received the Ad26.COV2.S COVID-19 vaccine or a placebo.

V is TRBV5-6 and J is TRBJ1-1, with 7 bases lining up with TRBD1. This CDR3 is built from 15 residues. In germline, CDR1 is SGHDT, CDR2 YYEEEE. V was pared by 3 bases and J by 0 bases, with 5 bases of the junction left unmatched. The CDR3 DNA is TGTGCCAGCAGCTGGACAGGACCCCTGAACACTGAAGCTTTCTTT. It translates to CASSWTGPLNTEAFF.

The rearrangement links TRBV12-3 or TRBV12-4 to TRBJ1-5, with a weak D call TRBD1 (6 bases). Trimming took 5 bases from V and 9 from J, leaving 11 bases between them. There are 12 residues in the CDR3. The DNA of the CDR3 is TGTGCCAGCAGTCGTCTGGACAGGCCCCAGCATTTT. Its protein is CASSRLDRPQHF.

This chain joins TRBV4-2 and TRBJ1-5, with D possibly TRBD1 on 5 matching bases. In germline, CDR1 is LGHNA, CDR2 YNFKEQ. Trimming shortened V by 3 bases and J by 5 bases, and 8 bases separated the two germline ends. The CDR3 contains 13 residues. DNA of the CDR3: TGTGCCAGCAGCCAGGACAACGATCAGCCCCAGCATTTT. This translates into CASSQDNDQPQHF.

The V and J genes are TRBV7-2 and TRBJ1-1; D not certain. This CDR3 contains 14 residues. V was cut by 4 bases and J by 1 base, with 10 bases left in between. The V gene's germline CDR1 is SGHTA and CDR2 FQGNSA. The chain's CDR3 is CASSSAVGNTEAFF. CDR3 coding DNA: TGTGCCAGCAGCTCGGCCGTAGGGAACACTGAAGCTTTCTTT.

This clone was counted a few times. This chain uses TRBV6-1 with TRBJ1-5, with D perhaps matching TRBD1 (5 bases). Germline V gene data show CDR1 as MNHNS and CDR2 as SASEGT. The CDR3 loop spans 14 amino acids. Trimming pared 3 bases from V and 2 bases from J, leaving 8 bases between. CDR3 amino acids: CASSDLGGNQPQHF. The CDR3 DNA reads TGTGCCAGCAGTGATTTAGGGGGCAATCAGCCCCAGCATTTT.

The V gene is TRBV4-2, the J gene TRBJ1-1; the D is unclear. Germline V lookup: CDR1 LGHNA, CDR2 YNFKEQ. Trimming cost V 0 bases and J 4 bases, with 12 bases left between them. This CDR3 comprises 15 residues. The CDR3: CASSQDGLFGTEAFF. The CDR3 DNA is TGTGCCAGCAGCCAAGACGGGCTATTTGGCACTGAAGCTTTCTTT.

The chain combines TRBV5-1 with TRBJ1-5, with a tentative D call TRBD1 (5 bases). Germline CDR1 reads SGHRS; CDR2 reads YFSETQ. The CDR3 covers 14 residues. The V end was cut by 1 base, the J end by 9 bases, with 14 bases between. CDR3 bases: TGCGCCAGCAGCTTGTCGGGGCCCCCGGGGCCCCAGCATTTT. Its protein product is CASSLSGPPGPQHF. Full variable domain (outside the CDR3, taken from reference TRBV5-1 and TRBJ1-5): KAGVTQTPRYLIKTRGQQVTLSCSPISGHRSVSWYQQTPGQGLQFLFEYFSETQRNKGNFPGRFSGRQFSNSRSEMNVSTLELGDSALYLCASSLSGPPGPQHFGDGTRLSIL.

The J gene is TRBJ1-4, the V gene TRBV11-2; no clear D gene. The V gene's germline CDR1 is SGHAT and CDR2 FQNNGV. V lost 1 base, J lost 8 bases, and 5 bases lay in between. The CDR3 runs 12 residues. In nucleotides, the CDR3 is TGTGCCAGCAGCTTAGGGCGGGAAAAACTGTTTTTT. The encoded protein is CASSLGREKLFF.

This chain links TRBV5-1 with TRBJ1-1; D is uncertain. V was pared by 0 bases and J by 5 bases, with 11 bases between. This CDR3 contains 14 residues. From germline, CDR1 is SGHRS and CDR2 YFSETQ. The CDR3 coding sequence is TGCGCCAGCAGCTTGGAGGTACAAGGGACTGAAGCTTTCTTT. Amino acid sequence: CASSLEVQGTEAFF.

V is TRBV30 and J is TRBJ2-1; D not resolved. The V gene lost 0 bases and the J gene lost 0 bases, with 15 bases spanning the gap. Per germline, CDR1 GTSNPN and CDR2 SVGIG (reference sequence). This CDR3 contains 17 residues. The CDR3 is CAWSVFFGVSSYNEQFF. CDR3 bases: TGTGCCTGGAGTGTATTTTTCGGAGTAAGCTCCTACAATGAGCAGTTCTTC.

This clone appeared a few times. This chain connects TRBV6-5 to TRBJ1-4; no clear D. This CDR3 spans 14 amino acids. V was cut by 0 bases and J by 8 bases, with 10 bases left in between. Germline V CDR1 and CDR2: MNHEY, SVGAGI. The CDR3 loop is CASSYSDSGEKLFF. DNA for the CDR3: TGTGCCAGCAGTTACTCAGACTCCGGGGAAAAACTGTTTTTT.

This clone was seen more than once but under ten times. The chain has TRBV19 and TRBJ2-2; D remains unclear. CDR1 and CDR2 from the germline V gene are LNHDA and SQIVND (reference sequence). V lost 4 bases and J 2 bases, leaving 11 bases between the germline ends. CDR3 length: 15 amino acids. The CDR3 loop is CASSTGRINTGELFF. Here the CDR3 DNA reads TGTGCCAGTAGTACCGGACGGATAAACACCGGGGAGCTGTTTTTT.